This TCR beta chain originates from a study of blood T cell repertoires in COVID-19 (TCRdb year 2020). Regarding the research as a whole: Samples covering the acute and convalescent phases of COVID-19 were provided by collaborators in the United States, Italy and Spain. The material from the prospective study consisted of cDNA or gDNA derived from T cells, B-cell-depleted T cells, or PBMCs. The samples were drawn from two sources: the first 160 participants of the ongoing ImmuneRACE study, and some 1,300 subjects contributed by 6 global collaborators. Deeply sampled blood TCRbeta repertoires from subjects exposed to, actively infected with, or recovered from COVID-19 were included in the dataset. A de-identified subject ID, COVID-19 status, age in years and sex were almost always included in the sample metadata. The repertoires were made available in a free public database intended to serve as a resource for research on the immune response to SARS-CoV-2. Where HLA class I and class II types were available, the types were taken from metadata supplied by the sample provider, not from assay-based typing.

Comment on this clone: Which antigen it targets is not known. No much larger clonotype is one base removed from it; base qualities were not supplied.

TCRbeta CDR3 regions were amplified from genomic DNA by means of the immunoSEQ Assay, a bias-controlled multiplex PCR. Regarding the original processing steps: Nucleated cell counts per sample were estimated from amplification of reference gene primers within the assay. Sequence reads were collapsed and filtered to measure the absolute abundance of every unique TCRbeta CDR3 rearrangement. For each sample, productive Simpson clonality was calculated as the square root of Simpson's diversity index across productive rearrangements. TCRdb took over this immuneACCESS table, retaining in-frame rearrangements with V and J assigned. Such tables are incomplete; in checked studies, under half of the missing clones stem from an unresolved V gene, and the remainder is unexplained. The V and J calls and the clone size are those of that table, but D and trimming were determined from the DNA. Within this sample are roughly 230,000 clones, with 70% to 90% of them counted one time only. The ten largest clones add up to 4% of the sample.

Each collaborating institution followed its own protocols to collect whole blood in K2EDTA tubes. For TCRbeta analysis, collaborators shipped samples as frozen whole blood, isolated PBMCs, or DNA extracted from either of those sample types. Study-level results and caveats: How much clinical and demographic metadata was included differed by source and by participant, and the metadata was provided uncurated.

The germline ends are 23 bases apart after V is trimmed by 8 bases and J by 7 bases. The germline V gene encodes CDR1 MDHEN and CDR2 SYDVKM. The CDR3 runs 15 residues from the cysteine to the phenylalanine. Only the CDR3 part of the read is kept: 45 bases, read in frame from the first base. The sequence was collected from a man in his fifties with acute or convalescent COVID-19. This receptor chain uses TRBV28 and TRBJ1-2; D gene: possibly TRBD1, on 5 matching bases. Sequenced input: peripheral blood. The nucleotide sequence is given as TGTGCCAGCTATGATGGGGGACTCAGGGAGGGTGGCTACACCTTC. This is translated as CASYDGGLREGGYTF.